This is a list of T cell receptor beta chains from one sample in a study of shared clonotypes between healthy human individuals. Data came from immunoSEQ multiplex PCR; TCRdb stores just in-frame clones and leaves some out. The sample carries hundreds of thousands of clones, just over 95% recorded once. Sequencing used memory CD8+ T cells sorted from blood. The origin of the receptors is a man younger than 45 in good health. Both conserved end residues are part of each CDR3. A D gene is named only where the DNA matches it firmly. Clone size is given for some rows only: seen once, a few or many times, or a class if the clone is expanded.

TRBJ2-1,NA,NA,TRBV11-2,TGTGCCAGCAGCTTAGTTGGGAATGAGCAGTTCTTC,CASSLVGNEQFF
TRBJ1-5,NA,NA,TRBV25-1,TGTGCCAGCAGTGGAACAGGGATTCAGCCCCAGCATTTT,CASSGTGIQPQHF
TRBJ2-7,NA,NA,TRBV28,TGTGCCAGCAGTCCAGCCGGACCAAAAGGGAGCGACGAACAGTACTTC,CASSPAGPKGSDEQYF
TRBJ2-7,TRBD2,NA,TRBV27,TGTGCCAGCAGTAGCGGGAGGACCCGCTACGAGCAGTACTTC,CASSSGRTRYEQYF
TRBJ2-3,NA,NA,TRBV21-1,TGTGCCAGCAGCAACGCCAAGAACAGGGGCACAGATACGCAGTATTTT,CASSNAKNRGTDTQYF
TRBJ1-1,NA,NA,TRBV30,TGTGCCTGGAGGGCCTTGGCGGTGAACACTGAAGCTTTCTTT,CAWRALAVNTEAFF
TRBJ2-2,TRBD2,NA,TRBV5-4,TGTGCCAGCAGCTTGACTAGCGGGAGGGCCTTCACCGGGGAGCTGTTTTTT,CASSLTSGRAFTGELFF
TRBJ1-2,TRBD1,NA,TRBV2,TGTGCCAGTATATACAGGGGGGGGAACTATGGCTACACCTTC,CASIYRGGNYGYTF
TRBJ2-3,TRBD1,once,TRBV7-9,TGTGCCAGCAGCCGATACAGGGGGCGTGGGTACACAGATACGCAGTATTTT,CASSRYRGRGYTDTQYF
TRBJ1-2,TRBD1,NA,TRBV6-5,TGTGCCAGCAGTGCCGACAGGGGCTATGGCTACACCTTC,CASSADRGYGYTF
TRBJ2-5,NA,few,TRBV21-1,TGTGCCAGCAGCACCCGGGACAGGTCTCAAGAGACCCAGTACTTC,CASSTRDRSQETQYF
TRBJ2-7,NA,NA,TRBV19,TGTGCCAGTAGTACCCCCGGGGGCGCCTCCTACGAGCAGTACTTC,CASSTPGGASYEQYF
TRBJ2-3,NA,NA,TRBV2,TGTGCCAGCACGTATTCGACTAGCACAGATACGCAGTATTTT,CASTYSTSTDTQYF
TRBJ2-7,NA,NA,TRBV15,TGTGCCACCAGCAGAGGGACCGTCGGGTCCACCTACGAGCAGTACTTC,CATSRGTVGSTYEQYF
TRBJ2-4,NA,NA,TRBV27,TGTGCCAGCAGCCCATATTCCGGGACCACCTTGGCCAAAAACATTCAGTACTTC,CASSPYSGTTLAKNIQYF
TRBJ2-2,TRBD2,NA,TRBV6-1,TGTGCCAGCGGCTCTGGAGCGGGAGACTCGGAGCTGTTTTTT,CASGSGAGDSELFF
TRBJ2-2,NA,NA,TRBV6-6,TGTGCCACCCAACAGGGGACTACCGGGGAGCTGTTTTTT,CATQQGTTGELFF
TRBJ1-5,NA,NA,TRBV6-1,TGTGCCAGCAGTGAAGGTAAAGAGGCCAGGGGATCAAAGAATCAGCCCCAGCATTTT,CASSEGKEARGSKNQPQHF
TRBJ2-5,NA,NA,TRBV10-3,TGTGCCATCAGTGTCGAACAGGGAGAGACCCAGTACTTC,CAISVEQGETQYF
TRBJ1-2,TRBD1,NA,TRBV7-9,TGTGCCAGCAGCTTAGCGCAGGGGGCCAACTATGGCTACACCTTC,CASSLAQGANYGYTF
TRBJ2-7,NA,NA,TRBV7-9,TGTGCCAGCGAAGGGGTCTACGAGCAGTACTTC,CASEGVYEQYF
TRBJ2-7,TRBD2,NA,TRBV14,TGTGCCAGCAGCCTCGGACTAGCCTACGAGCAGTACTTC,CASSLGLAYEQYF
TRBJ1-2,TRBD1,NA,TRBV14,TGTGCCAGCAGCCAAGCAGGGGGCTATGGCTACACCTTC,CASSQAGGYGYTF
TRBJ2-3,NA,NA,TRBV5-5,TGTGCCAGCAGCTTATCCGAGCGTTTACTCACAGATACGCAGTATTTT,CASSLSERLLTDTQYF
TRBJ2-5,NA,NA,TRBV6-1,TGTGCCAGCAGTGAGGGGGGCTCCGTGACCCAGTACTTC,CASSEGGSVTQYF
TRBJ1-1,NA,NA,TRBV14,TGTGCCAGCAGCCAAGTGGGCTCCACTGAAGCTTTCTTT,CASSQVGSTEAFF
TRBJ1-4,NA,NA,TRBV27,TGTGCCAGCAGTTTTGGGGTTCCCCCAACTAATGAAAAACTGTTTTTT,CASSFGVPPTNEKLFF